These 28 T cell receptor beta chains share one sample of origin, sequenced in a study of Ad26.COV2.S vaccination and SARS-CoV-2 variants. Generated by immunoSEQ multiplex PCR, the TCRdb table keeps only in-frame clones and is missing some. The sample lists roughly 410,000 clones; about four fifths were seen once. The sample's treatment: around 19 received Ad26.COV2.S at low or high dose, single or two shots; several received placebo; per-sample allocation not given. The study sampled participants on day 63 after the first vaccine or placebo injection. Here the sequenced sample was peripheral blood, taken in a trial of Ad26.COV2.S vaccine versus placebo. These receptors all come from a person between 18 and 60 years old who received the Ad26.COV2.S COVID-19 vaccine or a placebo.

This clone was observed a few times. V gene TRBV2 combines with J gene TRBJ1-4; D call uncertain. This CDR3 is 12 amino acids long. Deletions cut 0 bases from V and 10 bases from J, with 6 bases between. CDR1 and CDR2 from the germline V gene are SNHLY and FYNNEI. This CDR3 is CASSEALGKLFF. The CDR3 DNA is TGTGCCAGCAGTGAAGCGCTTGGAAAACTGTTTTTT. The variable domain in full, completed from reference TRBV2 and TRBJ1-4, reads EPEVTQTPSHQVTQMGQEVILRCVPISNHLYFYWYRQILGQKVEFLVSFYNNEISEKSEIFDDQFSVERPDGSNFTLKIRSTKLEDSAMYFCASSEALGKLFFGSGTQLSVL.

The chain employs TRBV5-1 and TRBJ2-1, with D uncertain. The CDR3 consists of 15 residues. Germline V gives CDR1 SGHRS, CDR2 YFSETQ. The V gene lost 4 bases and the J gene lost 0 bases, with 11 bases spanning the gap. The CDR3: CASSRRHSSYNEQFF. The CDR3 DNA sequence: TGCGCCAGCAGCCGCAGGCATAGCTCCTACAATGAGCAGTTCTTC. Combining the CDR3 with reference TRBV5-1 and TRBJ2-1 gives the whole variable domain KAGVTQTPRYLIKTRGQQVTLSCSPISGHRSVSWYQQTPGQGLQFLFEYFSETQRNKGNFPGRFSGRQFSNSRSEMNVSTLELGDSALYLCASSRRHSSYNEQFFGPGTRLTVL.

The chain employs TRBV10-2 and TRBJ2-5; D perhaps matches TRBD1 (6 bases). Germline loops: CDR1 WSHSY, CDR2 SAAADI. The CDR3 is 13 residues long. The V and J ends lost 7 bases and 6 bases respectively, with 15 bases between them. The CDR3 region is CASKTGTKKTQYF. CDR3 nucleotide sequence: TGCGCCAGCAAAACCGGGACAAAAAAGACCCAGTACTTC.

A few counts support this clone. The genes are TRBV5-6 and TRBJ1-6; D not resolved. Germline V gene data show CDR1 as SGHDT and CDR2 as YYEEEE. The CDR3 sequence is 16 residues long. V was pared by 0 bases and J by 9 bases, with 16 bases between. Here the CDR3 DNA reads TGTGCCAGCAGCTTGGTCGGCACCTTTTTTACTTCACCCCTCCACTTT. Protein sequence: CASSLVGTFFTSPLHF.

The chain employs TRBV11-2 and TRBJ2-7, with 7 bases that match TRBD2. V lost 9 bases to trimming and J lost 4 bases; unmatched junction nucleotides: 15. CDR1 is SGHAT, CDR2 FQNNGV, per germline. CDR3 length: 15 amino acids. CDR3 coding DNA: TGTGCCAGTAAACTCTACGCGGGAGTTACTTACGAGCAGTACTTC. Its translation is CASKLYAGVTYEQYF.

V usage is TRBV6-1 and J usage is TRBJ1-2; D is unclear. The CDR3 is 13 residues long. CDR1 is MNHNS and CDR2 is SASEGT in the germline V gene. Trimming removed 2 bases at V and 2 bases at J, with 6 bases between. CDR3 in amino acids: CASSENRNYGYTF. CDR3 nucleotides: TGTGCCAGCAGTGAAAACAGAAACTATGGCTACACCTTC.

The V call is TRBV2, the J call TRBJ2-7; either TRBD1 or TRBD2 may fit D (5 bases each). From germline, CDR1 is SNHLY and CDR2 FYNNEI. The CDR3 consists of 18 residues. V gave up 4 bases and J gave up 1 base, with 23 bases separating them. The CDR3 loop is CASSGGPLIAQLSYEQYF. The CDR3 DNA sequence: TGTGCCAGCAGTGGGGGCCCCTTAATAGCGCAACTTTCCTACGAGCAGTACTTC.

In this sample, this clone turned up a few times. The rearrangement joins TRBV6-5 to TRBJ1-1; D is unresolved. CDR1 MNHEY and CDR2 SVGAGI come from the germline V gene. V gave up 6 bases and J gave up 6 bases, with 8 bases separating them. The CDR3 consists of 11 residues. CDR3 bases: TGTGCCAGCAGGGAGGGTCCTGAAGCTTTCTTT. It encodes CASREGPEAFF.

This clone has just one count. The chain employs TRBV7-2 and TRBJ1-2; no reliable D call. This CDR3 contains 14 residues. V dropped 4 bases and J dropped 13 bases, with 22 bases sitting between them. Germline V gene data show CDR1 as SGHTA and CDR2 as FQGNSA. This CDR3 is CASSSGSRSRRLTF. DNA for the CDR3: TGTGCCAGCAGCTCGGGTTCCCGGAGCAGACGTCTCACCTTC.

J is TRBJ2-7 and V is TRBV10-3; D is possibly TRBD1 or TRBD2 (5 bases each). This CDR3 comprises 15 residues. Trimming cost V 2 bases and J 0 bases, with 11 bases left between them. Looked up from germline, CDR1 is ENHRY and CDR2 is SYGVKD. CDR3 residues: CAISEIPGASYEQYF. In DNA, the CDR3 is TGTGCCATCAGTGAGATTCCCGGGGCCTCCTACGAGCAGTACTTC.

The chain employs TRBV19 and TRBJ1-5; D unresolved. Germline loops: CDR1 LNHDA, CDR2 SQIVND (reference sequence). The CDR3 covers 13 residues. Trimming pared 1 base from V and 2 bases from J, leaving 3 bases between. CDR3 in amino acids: CASSIVGNQPQHF. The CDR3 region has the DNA TGTGCCAGTAGTATAGTGGGCAATCAGCCCCAGCATTTT.

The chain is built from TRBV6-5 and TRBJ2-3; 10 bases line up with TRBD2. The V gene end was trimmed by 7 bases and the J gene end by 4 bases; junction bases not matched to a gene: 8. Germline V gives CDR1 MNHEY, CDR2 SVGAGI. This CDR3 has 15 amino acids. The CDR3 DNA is TGTGCCAGCATCCTAGCGGGAGCTTCGGCAGATACGCAGTATTTT. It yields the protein CASILAGASADTQYF.

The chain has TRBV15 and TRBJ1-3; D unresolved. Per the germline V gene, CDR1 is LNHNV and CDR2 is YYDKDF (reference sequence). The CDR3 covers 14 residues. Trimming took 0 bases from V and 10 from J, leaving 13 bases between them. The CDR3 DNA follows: TGTGCCACCAGCAGAGATGTGACACAAGGAACCATATATTTT. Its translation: CATSRDVTQGTIYF.

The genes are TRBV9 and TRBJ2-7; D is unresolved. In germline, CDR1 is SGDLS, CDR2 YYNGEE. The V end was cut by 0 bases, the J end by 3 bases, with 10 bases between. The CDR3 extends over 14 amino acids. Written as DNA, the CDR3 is TGTGCCAGCAGCGTAGATGGATTCTACTACGAGCAGTACTTC. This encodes CASSVDGFYYEQYF.

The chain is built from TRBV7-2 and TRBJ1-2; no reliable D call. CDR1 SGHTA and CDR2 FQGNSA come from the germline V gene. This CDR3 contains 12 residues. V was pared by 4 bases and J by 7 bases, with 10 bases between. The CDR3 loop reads CASSSPGLGYTF. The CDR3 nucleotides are TGTGCCAGCAGCTCCCCCGGGCTTGGCTACACCTTC.

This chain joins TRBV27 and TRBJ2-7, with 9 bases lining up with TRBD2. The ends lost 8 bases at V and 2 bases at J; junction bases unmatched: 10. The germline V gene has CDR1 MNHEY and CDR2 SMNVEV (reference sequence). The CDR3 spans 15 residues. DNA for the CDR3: TGTGCCAGCGGGTCGGGACTAGCTGCACCCTACGAGCAGTACTTC. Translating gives CASGSGLAAPYEQYF.

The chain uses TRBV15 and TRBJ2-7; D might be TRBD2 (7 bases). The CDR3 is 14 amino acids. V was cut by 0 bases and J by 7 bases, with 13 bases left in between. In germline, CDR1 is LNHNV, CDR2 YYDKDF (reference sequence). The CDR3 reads CATSRDRGAREQYF. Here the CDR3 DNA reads TGTGCCACCAGCAGAGATCGGGGGGCGCGGGAGCAGTACTTC.

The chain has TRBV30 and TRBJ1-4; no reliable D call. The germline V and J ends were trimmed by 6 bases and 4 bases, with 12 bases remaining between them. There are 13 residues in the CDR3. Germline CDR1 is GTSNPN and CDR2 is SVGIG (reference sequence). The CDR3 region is CACTDFLNEKLFF. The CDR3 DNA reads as TGTGCCTGCACGGACTTCCTTAATGAAAAACTGTTTTTT.

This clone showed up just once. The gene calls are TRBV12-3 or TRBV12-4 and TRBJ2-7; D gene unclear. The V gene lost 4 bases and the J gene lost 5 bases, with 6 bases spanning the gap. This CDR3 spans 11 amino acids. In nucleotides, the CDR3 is TGTGCCAGCAGTTATGGCAACGAGCAGTACTTC. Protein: CASSYGNEQYF.

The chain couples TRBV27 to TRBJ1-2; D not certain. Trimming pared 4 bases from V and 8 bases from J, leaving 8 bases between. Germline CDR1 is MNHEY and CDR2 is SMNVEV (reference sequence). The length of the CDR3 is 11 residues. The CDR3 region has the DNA TGTGCCAGCAGTTCGCCGGGAGGCTACACCTTC. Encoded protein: CASSSPGGYTF.

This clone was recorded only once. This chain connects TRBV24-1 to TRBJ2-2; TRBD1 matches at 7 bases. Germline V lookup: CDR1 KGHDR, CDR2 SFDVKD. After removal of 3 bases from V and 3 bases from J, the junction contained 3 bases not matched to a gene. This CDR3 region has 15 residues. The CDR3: CATSDPTGYTGELFF. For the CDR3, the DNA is TGTGCCACCAGTGATCCGACAGGGTACACCGGGGAGCTGTTTTTT.

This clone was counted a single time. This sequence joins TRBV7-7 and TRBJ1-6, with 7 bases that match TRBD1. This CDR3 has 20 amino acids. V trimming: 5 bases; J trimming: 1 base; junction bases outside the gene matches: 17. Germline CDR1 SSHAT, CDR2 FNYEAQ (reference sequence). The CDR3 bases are TGTGCCAGCAGCCATGGACAGGCGAAATGTCATTTTTCCTATAATTCACCCCTCCACTTT. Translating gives CASSHGQAKCHFSYNSPLHF.

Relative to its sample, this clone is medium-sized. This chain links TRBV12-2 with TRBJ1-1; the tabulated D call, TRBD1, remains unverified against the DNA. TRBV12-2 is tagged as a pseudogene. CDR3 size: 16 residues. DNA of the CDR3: TGTGCAAGTCGCTTAGACGGGGACAGGGGGGACACTGAAGCTTTCTTT. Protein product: CASRLDGDRGDTEAFF.

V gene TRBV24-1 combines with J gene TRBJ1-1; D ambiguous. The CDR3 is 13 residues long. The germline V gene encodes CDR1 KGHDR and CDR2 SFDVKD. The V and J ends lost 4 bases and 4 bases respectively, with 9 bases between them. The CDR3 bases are TGTGCCACCAGTGAGGGGAGAGGCACTGAAGCTTTCTTT. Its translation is CATSEGRGTEAFF.

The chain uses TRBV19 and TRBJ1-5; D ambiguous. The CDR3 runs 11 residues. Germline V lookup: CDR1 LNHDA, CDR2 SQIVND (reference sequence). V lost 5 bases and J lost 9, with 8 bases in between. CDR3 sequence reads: CASSSPGPQHF. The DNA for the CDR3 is TGTGCCAGTAGTTCACCAGGGCCCCAGCATTTT.

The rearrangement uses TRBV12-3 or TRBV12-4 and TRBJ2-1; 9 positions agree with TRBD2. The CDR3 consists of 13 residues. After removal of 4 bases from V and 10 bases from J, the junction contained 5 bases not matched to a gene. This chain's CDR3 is CASSWRGRDEQFF. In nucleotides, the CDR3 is TGTGCCAGCAGTTGGCGCGGGAGGGACGAGCAGTTCTTC.

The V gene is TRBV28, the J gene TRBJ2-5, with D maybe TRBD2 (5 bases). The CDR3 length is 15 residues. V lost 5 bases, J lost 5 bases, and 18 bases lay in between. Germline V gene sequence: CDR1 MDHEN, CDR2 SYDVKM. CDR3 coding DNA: TGTGCCAGCAGTACTAACCGGGATCCGTGGGAGACCCAGTACTTC. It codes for CASSTNRDPWETQYF. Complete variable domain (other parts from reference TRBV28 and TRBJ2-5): DVKVTQSSRYLVKRTGEKVFLECVQDMDHENMFWYRQDPGLGLRLIYFSYDVKMKEKGDIPEGYSVSREKKERFSLILESASTNQTSMYLCASSTNRDPWETQYFGPGTRLLVL.

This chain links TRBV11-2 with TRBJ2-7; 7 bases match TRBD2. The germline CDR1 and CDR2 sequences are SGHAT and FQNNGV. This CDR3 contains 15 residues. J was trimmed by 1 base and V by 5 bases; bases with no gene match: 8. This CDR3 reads CASSPPASGSYEQYF. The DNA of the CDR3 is TGTGCCAGCAGCCCCCCGGCTAGCGGATCCTACGAGCAGTACTTC.